This T cell receptor beta chain was found in a study of T cell changes during pregnancy in multiple sclerosis. Produced via immunoSEQ multiplex PCR; TCRdb's table is partial and in-frame only. The top ten hold 1.4% of the sample, which has some 68,000 clones, 80% to 95% seen once. Germline V gene sequence: CDR1 GTSNPN, CDR2 SVGIG (reference sequence). Unmatched junction bases numbered 6, after V lost 7 bases and J lost 2 bases. The CDR3 length is 13 residues. The TCR sequence derives from a female donor with multiple sclerosis, enrolled in a pregnancy study. The input for sequencing was peripheral blood, taken in the second trimester of pregnancy. The genes are TRBV30 and TRBJ1-2, with 8 bases lining up with TRBD1. CDR3 region: CASYRGMNYGYTF. CDR3 nucleotides: TGTGCCTCATACAGGGGGATGAACTATGGCTACACCTTC.